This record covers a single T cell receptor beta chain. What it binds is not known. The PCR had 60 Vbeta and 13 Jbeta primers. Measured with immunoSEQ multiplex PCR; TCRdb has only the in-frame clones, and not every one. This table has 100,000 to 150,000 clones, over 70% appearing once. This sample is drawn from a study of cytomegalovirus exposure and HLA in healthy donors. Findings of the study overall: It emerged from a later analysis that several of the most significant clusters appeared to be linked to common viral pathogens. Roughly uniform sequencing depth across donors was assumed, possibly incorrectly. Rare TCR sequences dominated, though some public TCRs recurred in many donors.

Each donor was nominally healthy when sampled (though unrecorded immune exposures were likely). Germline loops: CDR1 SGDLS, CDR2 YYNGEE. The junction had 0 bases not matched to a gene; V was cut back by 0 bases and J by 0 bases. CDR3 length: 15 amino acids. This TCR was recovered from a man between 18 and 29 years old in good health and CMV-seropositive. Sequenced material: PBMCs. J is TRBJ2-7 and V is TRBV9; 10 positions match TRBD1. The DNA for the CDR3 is TGTGCCAGCAGCGTAGGACAGGGGGCCTCCTACGAGCAGTACTTC. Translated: CASSVGQGASYEQYF.